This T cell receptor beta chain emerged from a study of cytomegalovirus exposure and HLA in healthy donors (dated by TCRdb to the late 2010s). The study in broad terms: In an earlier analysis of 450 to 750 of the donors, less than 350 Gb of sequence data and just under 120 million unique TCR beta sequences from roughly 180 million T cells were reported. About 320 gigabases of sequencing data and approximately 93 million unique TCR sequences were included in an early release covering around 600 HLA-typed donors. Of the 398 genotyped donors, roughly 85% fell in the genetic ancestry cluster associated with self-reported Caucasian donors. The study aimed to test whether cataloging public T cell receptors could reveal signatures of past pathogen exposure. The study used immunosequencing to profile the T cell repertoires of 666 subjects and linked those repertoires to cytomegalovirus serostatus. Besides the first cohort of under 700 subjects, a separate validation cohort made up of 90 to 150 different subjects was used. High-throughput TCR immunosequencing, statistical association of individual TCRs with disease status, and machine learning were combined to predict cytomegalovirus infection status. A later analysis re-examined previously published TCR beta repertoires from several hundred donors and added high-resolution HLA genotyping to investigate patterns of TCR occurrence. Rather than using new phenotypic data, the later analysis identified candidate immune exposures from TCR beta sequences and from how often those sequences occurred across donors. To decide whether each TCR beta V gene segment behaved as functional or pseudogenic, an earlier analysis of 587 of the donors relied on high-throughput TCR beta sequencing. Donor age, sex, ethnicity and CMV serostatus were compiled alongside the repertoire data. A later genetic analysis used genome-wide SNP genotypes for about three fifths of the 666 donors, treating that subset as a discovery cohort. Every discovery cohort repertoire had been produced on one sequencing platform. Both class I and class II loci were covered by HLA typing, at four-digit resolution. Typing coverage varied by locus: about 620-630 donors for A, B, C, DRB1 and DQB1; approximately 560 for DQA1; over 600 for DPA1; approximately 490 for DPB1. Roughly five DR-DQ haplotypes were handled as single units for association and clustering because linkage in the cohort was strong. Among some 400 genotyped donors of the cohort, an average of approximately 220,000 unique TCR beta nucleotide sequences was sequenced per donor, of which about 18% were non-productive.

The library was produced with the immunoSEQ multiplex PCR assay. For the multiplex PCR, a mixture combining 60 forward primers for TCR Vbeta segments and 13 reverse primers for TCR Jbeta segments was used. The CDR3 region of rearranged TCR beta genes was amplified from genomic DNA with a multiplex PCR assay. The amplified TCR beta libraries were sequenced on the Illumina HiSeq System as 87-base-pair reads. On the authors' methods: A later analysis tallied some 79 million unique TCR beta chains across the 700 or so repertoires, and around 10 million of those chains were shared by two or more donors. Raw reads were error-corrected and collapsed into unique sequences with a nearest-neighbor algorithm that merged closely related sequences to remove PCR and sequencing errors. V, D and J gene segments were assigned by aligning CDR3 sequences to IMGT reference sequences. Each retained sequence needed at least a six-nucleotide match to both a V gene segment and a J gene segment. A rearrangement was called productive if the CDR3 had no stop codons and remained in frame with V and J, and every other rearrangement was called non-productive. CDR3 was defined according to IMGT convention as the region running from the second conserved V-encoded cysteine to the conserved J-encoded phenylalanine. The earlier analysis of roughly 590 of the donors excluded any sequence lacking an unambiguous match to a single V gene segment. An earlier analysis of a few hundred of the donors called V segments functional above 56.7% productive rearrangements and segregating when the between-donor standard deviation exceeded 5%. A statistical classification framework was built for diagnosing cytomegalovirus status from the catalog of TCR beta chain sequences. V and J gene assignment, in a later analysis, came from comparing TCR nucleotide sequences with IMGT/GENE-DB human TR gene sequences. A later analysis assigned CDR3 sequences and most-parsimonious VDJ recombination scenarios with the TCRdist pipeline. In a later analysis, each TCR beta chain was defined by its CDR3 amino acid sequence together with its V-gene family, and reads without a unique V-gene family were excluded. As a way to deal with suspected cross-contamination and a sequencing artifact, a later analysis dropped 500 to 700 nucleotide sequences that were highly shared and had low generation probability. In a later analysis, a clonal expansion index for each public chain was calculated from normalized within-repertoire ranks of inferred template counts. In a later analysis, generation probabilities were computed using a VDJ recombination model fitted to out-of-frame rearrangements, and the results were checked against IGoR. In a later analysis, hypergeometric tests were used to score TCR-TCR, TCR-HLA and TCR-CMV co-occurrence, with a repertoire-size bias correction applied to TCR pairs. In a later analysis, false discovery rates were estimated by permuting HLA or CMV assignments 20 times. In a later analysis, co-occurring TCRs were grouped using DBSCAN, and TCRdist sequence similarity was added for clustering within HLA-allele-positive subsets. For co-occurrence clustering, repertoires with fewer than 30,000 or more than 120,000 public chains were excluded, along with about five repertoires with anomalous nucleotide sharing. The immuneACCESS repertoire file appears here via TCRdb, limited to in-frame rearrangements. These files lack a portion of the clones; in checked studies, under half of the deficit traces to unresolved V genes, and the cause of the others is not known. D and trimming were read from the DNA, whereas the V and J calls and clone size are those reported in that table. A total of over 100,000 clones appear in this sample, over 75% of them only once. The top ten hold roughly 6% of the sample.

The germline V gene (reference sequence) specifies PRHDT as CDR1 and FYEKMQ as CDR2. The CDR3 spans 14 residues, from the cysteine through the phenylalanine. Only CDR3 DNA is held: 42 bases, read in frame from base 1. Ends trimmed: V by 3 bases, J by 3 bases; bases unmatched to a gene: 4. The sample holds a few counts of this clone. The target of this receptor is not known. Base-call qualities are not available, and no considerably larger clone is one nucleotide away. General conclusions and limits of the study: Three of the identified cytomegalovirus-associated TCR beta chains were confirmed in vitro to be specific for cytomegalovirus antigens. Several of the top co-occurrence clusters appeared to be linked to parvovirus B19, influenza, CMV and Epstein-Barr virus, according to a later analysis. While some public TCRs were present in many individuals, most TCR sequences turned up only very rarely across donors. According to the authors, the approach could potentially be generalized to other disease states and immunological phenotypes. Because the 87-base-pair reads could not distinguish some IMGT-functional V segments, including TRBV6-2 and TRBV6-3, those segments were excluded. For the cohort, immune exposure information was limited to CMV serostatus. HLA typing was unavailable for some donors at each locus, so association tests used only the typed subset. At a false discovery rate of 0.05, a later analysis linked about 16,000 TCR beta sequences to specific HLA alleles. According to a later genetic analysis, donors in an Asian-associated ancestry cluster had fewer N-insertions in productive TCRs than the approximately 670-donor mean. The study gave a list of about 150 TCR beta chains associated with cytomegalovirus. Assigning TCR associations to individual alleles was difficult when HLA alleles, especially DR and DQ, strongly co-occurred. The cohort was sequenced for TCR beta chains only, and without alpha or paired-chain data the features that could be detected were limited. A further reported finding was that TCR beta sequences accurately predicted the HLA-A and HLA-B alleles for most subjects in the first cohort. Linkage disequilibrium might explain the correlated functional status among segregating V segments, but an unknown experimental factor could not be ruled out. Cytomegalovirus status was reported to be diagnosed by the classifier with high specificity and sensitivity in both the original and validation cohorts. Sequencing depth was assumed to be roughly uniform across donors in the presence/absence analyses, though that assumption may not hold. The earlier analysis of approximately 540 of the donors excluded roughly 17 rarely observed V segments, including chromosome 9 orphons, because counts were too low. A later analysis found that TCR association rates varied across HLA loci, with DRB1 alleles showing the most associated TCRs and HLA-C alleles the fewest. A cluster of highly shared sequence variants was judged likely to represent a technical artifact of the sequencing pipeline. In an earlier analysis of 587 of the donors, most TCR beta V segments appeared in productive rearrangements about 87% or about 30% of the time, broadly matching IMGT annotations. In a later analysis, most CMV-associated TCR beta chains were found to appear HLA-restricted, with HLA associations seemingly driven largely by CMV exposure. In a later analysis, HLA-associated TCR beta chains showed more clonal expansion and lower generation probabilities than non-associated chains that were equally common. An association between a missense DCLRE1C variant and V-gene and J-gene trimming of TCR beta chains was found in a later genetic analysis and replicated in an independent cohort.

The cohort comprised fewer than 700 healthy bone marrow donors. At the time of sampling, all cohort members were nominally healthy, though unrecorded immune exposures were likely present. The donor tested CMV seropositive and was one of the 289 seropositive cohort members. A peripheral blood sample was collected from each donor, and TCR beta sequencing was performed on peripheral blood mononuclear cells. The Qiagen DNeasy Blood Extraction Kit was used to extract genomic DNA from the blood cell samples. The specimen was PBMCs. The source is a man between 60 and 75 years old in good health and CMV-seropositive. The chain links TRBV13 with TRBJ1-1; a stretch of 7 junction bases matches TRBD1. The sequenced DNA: TGTGCCAGCAGCTTTGGGACAGCAGACACTGAAGCTTTCTTT. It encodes CASSFGTADTEAFF.